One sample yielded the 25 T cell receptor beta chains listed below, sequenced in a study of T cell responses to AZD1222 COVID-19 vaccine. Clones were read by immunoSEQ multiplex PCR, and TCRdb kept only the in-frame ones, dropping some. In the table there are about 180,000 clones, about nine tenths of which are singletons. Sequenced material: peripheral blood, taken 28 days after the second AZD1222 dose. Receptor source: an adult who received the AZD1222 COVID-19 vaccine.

CDR3 sequence reads: CASYPSGVNTGELFF. The DNA for the CDR3 is TGCGCCAGCTACCCCTCGGGCGTGAACACCGGGGAGCTGTTTTTT. J is TRBJ2-2 and V is TRBV5-1; D remains unclear. The CDR3 sequence is 15 residues long. Germline CDR1 and CDR2: SGHRS and YFSETQ. Trimming took off 7 bases at V and 1 base at J, with 14 bases between the two ends. Drawing the rest from reference TRBV5-1 and TRBJ2-2, the complete variable domain is KAGVTQTPRYLIKTRGQQVTLSCSPISGHRSVSWYQQTPGQGLQFLFEYFSETQRNKGNFPGRFSGRQFSNSRSEMNVSTLELGDSALYLCASYPSGVNTGELFFGEGSRLTVL.

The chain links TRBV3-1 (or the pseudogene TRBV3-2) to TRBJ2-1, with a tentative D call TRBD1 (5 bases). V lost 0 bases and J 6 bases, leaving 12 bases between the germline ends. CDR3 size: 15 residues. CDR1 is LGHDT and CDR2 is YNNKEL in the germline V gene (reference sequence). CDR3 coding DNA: TGTGCCAGCAGCCAAGATCTACCAGGGTTCAATGAGCAGTTCTTC. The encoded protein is CASSQDLPGFNEQFF.

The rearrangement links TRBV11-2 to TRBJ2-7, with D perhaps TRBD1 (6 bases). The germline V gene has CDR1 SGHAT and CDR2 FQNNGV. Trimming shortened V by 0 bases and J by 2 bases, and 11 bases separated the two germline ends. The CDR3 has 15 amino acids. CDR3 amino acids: CASSLEVTGAYEQYF. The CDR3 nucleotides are TGTGCCAGCAGCTTAGAGGTGACAGGAGCCTACGAGCAGTACTTC.

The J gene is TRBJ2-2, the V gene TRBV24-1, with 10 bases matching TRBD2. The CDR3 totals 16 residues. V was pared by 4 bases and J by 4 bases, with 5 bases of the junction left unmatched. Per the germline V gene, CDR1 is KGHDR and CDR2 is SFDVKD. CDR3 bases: TGTGCCACCAGTGAGCTAGCGGGAGCCCCCACCGGGGAGCTGTTTTTT. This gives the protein CATSELAGAPTGELFF.

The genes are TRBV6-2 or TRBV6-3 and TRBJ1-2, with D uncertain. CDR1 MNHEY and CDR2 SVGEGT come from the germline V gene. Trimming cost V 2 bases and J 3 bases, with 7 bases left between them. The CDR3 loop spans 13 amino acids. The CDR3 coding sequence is TGTGCCAGCAGTTACGTCGGAGACTATGGCTACACCTTC. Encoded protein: CASSYVGDYGYTF.

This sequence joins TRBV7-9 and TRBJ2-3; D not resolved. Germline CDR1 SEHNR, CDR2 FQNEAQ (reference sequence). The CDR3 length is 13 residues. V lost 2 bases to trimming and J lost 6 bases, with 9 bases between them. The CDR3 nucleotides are TGTGCCAGCAGCTTAAGGCCCCAGGATACGCAGTATTTT. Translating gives CASSLRPQDTQYF.

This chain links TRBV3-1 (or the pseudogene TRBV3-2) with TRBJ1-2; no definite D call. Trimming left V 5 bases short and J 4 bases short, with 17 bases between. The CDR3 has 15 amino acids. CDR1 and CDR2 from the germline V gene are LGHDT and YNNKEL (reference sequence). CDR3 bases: TGTGCCAGCAGCAGAGGGTTAGAGGCGGGCTATGGCTACACCTTC. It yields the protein CASSRGLEAGYGYTF.

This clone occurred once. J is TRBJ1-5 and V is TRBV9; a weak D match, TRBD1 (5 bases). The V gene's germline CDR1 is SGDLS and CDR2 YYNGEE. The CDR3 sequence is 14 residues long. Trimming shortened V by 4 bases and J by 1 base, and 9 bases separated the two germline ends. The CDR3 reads CASSRGGSNQPQHF. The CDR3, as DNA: TGTGCCAGCAGCCGGGGGGGAAGCAATCAGCCCCAGCATTTT.

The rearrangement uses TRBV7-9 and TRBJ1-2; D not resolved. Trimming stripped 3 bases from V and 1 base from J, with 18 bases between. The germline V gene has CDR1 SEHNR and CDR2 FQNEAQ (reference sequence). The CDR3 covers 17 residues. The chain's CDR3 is CASSFNRERSLNYGYTF. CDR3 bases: TGTGCCAGCAGCTTCAACCGGGAGAGGAGCCTTAACTATGGCTACACCTTC.

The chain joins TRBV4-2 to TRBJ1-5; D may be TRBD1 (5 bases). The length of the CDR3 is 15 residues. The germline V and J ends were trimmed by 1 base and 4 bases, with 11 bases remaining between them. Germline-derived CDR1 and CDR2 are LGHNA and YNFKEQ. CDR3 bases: TGTGCCAGCAGCCAAGCCCACAGGCTAAATCAGCCCCAGCATTTT. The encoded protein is CASSQAHRLNQPQHF.

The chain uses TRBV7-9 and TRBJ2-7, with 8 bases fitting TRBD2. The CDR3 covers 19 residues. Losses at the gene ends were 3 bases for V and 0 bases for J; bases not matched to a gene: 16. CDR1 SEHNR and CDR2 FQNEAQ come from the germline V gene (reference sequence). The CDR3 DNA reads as TGTGCCAGCAGCTTGGGGTATGGCGGGAGGACGGCTAACTCCTACGAGCAGTACTTC. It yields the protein CASSLGYGGRTANSYEQYF.

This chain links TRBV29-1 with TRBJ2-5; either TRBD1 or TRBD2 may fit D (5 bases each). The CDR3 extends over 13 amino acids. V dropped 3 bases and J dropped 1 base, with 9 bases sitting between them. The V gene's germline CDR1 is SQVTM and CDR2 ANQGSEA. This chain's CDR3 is CSVDLGPQETQYF. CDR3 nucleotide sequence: TGCAGCGTTGACCTGGGACCCCAAGAGACCCAGTACTTC.

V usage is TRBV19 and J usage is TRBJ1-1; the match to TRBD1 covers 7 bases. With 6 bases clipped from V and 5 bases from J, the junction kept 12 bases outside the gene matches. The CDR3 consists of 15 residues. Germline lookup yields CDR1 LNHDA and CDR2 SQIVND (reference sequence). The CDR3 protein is CASRIFVRGPTEAFF. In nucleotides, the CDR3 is TGTGCCAGTAGAATTTTTGTAAGGGGGCCGACTGAAGCTTTCTTT.

The CDR3 bases are TGTGCCAGCAGTTTCTCGATAGAGCAGTTCTTC. This codes for CASSFSIEQFF. This rearrangement joins TRBV28 to TRBJ2-1; the D is unclear. The germline gives CDR1 MDHEN, CDR2 SYDVKM. The CDR3 spans 11 residues. V lost 3 bases and J lost 10, with 7 bases in between.

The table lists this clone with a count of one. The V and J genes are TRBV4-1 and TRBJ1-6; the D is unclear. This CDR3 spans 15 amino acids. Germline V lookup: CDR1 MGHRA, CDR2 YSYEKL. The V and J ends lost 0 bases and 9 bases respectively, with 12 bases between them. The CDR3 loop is CASSQDQVRGSPLHF. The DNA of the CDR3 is TGCGCCAGCAGCCAAGATCAGGTCCGAGGTTCACCCCTCCACTTT.

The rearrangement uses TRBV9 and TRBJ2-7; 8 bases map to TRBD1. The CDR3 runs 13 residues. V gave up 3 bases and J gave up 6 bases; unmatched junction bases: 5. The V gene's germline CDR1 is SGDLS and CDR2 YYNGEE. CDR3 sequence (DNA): TGTGCCAGCAGCGCCGGACAGGGTCTCGAGCAGTACTTC. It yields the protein CASSAGQGLEQYF. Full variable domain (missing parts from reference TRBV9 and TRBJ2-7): DSGVTQTPKHLITATGQRVTLRCSPRSGDLSVYWYQQSLDQGLQFLIQYYNGEERAKGNILERFSAQQFPDLHSELNLSSLELGDSALYFCASSAGQGLEQYFGPGTRLTVT.

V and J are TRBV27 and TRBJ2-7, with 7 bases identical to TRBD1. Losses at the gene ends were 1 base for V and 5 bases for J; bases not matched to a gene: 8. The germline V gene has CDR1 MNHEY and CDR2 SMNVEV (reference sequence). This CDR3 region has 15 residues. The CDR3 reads CASSLFVNRGNEQYF. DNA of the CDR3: TGTGCCAGCAGTTTATTCGTGAACAGGGGTAACGAGCAGTACTTC.

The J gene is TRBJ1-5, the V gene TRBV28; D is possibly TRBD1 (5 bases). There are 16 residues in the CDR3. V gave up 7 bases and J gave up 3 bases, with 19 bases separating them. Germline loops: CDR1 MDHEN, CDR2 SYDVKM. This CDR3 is CASTFPGLGPNQPQHF. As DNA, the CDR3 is TGTGCCAGCACTTTCCCGGGGCTCGGGCCCAATCAGCCCCAGCATTTT.

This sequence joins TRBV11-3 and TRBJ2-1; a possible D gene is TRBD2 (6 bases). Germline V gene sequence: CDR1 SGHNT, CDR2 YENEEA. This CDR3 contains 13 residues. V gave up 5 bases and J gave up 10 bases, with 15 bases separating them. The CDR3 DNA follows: TGTGCCAGCAGCCCCCTCGCGGGGCAGGAGCAGTTCTTC. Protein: CASSPLAGQEQFF.

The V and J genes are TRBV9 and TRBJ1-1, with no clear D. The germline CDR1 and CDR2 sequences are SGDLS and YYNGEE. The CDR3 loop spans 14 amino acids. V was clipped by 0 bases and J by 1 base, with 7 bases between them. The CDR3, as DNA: TGTGCCAGCAGCGTAGACACAGCGAACACTGAAGCTTTCTTT. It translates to CASSVDTANTEAFF.

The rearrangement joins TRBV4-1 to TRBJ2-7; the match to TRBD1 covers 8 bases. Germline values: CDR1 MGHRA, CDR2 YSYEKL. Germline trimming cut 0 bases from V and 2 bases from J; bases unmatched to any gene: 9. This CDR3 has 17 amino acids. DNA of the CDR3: TGCGCCAGCAGCCAAGAGCATGGGACAGGCCATCCCTACGAGCAGTACTTC. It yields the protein CASSQEHGTGHPYEQYF.

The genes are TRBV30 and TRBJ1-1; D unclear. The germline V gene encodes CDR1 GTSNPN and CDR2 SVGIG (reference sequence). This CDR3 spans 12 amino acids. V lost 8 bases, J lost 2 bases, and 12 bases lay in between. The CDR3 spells CATGRGNTEAFF. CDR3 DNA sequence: TGTGCCACGGGTCGGGGAAACACTGAAGCTTTCTTT.

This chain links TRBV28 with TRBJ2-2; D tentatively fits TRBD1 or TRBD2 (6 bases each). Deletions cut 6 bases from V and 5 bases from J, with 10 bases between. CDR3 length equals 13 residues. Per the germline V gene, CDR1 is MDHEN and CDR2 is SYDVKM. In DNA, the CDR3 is TGTGCCAGCAGGAAGGGGGGAACCGGGGAGCTGTTTTTT. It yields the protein CASRKGGTGELFF. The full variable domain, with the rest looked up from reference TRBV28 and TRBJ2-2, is DVKVTQSSRYLVKRTGEKVFLECVQDMDHENMFWYRQDPGLGLRLIYFSYDVKMKEKGDIPEGYSVSREKKERFSLILESASTNQTSMYLCASRKGGTGELFFGEGSRLTVL.

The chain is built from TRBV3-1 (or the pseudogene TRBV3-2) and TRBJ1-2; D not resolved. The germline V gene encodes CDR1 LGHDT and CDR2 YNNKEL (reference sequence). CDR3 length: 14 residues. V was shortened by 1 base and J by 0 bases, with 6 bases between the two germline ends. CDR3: CASSQGGANYGYTF. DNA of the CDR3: TGTGCCAGCAGCCAAGGCGGAGCTAACTATGGCTACACCTTC.

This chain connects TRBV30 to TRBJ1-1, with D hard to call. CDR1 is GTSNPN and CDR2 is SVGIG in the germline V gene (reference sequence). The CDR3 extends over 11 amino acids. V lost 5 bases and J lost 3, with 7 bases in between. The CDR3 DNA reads TGTGCCTGGCGATGGCACACTGAAGCTTTCTTT. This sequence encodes CAWRWHTEAFF.